One sample yielded the 3 T cell receptor beta chains listed below, sequenced in a study of blood T cell repertoires in COVID-19. TCRdb's copy holds only in-frame clones and misses some; the assay was immunoSEQ multiplex PCR. The repertoire holds 150,000 to 200,000 clones, with over 80% as singletons. Sequencing input: peripheral blood. The source of these receptors is a woman of 80 years or more with active or convalescent COVID-19.

J is TRBJ1-4 and V is TRBV5-4; 11 bases align to TRBD1. The CDR3 extends over 17 amino acids. Germline lookup yields CDR1 SGHNT and CDR2 YYREEE (reference sequence). V lost 2 bases to trimming and J lost 3 bases; unmatched junction nucleotides: 6. CDR3 coding DNA: TGTGCCAGCAGCTTCGGGACAGGGGGTCCGGCTAATGAAAAACTGTTTTTT. Residues: CASSFGTGGPANEKLFF.

The V and J genes are TRBV5-1 and TRBJ1-6; 7 nucleotides match TRBD1. Germline V lookup: CDR1 SGHRS, CDR2 YFSETQ. This CDR3 spans 15 amino acids. Trimming cost V 0 bases and J 6 bases; bases outside gene matches: 3. The CDR3 here is CASSLVGGLNSPLHF. CDR3 sequence (DNA): TGCGCCAGCAGCTTGGTAGGGGGCCTTAATTCACCCCTCCACTTT.

This chain uses TRBV6-5 with TRBJ1-2; D perhaps matches TRBD1 (6 bases). This CDR3 comprises 13 residues. Germline V gene data show CDR1 as MNHEY and CDR2 as SVGAGI. Deletions cut 9 bases from V and 6 bases from J, with 17 bases between. CDR3 coding DNA: TGTGCCAGGGAAGGCGGGGGGGACAATGGCTACACCTTC. Translating it yields CAREGGGDNGYTF.